This T cell receptor beta chain emerged from a study of blood T cells in healthy people across ages. The use of a sample-barcoded 5' primer and a J-beta primer mix characterized a second PCR of 7 to 11 cycles. A template-switch adaptor containing 12 random nucleotides labeled each cDNA molecule. A single record per CDR3 protein comes from TCRdb applying MiXCR to the 5' RACE reads. The data hold around 1,000,000 distinct CDR3 sequences, with 35% to 40% observed a single time. Germline CDR1 DFQATT, CDR2 SNEGSKA (reference sequence). The CDR3 runs to 17 residues. V gene TRBV20-1 combines with J gene TRBJ2-1; no clear D. The J call may be in error: the DNA end matches TRBJ2-7 better. The sequenced sample consisted of blood. The TCR was taken from a man between 18 and 29 years old in good health. CDR3 in amino acids: CSARDLKGSFSYNEQYF. The CDR3 DNA follows: TGCAGTGCTAGAGATTTGAAGGGATCTTTCTCCTACAATGAGCAGTACTTC.